Sequencing of this T cell receptor (beta chain) was carried out in a study of shared clonotypes between healthy human individuals. Broader study findings: Estimated richness was generally greater in naive than memory subsets.

A remark on this clone: What it binds is unknown.

The table came from immunoSEQ multiplex PCR; TCRdb's copy has only in-frame clones and leaves some out. The repertoire holds 1.6 million or so clones, with approximately 98.5% as singletons. The length of the CDR3 is 14 residues. Germline lookup yields CDR1 SQVTM and CDR2 ANQGSEA. V dropped 4 bases and J dropped 1 base, with 10 bases sitting between them. Everyone who donated was a Caucasian adult who lived in Nashville, Tennessee. Sample: naive CD4+ T cells sorted from blood. As for subset: CD45RA+ positively selected. V gene TRBV29-1 combines with J gene TRBJ2-2; D ambiguous. The origin of this receptor is a man aged 25-45 years in good health. The DNA of the CDR3 is TGCAGCGTTGGGGTCTCCCTGAACACCGGGGAGCTGTTTTTT. Translated, it gives CSVGVSLNTGELFF.